These T cell receptor beta chains were read from a single sample in a study of blood T cell repertoires in COVID-19. Data came from immunoSEQ multiplex PCR; TCRdb stores just in-frame clones and leaves some out. The table shows 250,000 to 350,000 clones, with around 87% occurring only once. Source material: peripheral blood. The source of these receptors is a man between 18 and 35 years old with active or convalescent COVID-19. Each CDR3 is given with its conserved first and last residue. A D gene is named only where the DNA matches it firmly. Clone size appears in some rows only: once, few, many, or a class for an expanded clone.

J | V | D | size | CDR3 | DNA
TRBJ1-6 | TRBV28 | NA | NA | CASSFSARYDSPLHF | TGTGCCAGCAGTTTCTCCGCGCGGTATGATTCACCCCTCCACTTT
TRBJ2-7 | TRBV5-4 | TRBD1 | NA | CASSTGTGVSMEQYF | TGTGCCAGCAGCACCGGGACAGGGGTTTCTATGGAGCAGTACTTC
TRBJ2-7 | TRBV7-2 | TRBD2 | once | CASSLAGGVWEQYF | TGTGCCAGCAGCTTAGCGGGGGGGGTGTGGGAGCAGTACTTC
TRBJ2-5 | TRBV5-1 | TRBD1 | NA | CASSLAGTAYQETQYF | TGCGCCAGCAGCTTGGCCGGGACAGCGTACCAAGAGACCCAGTACTTC
TRBJ2-1 | TRBV29-1 | TRBD2 | once | CSVPRGGFMNEQFF | TGCAGCGTACCCCGGGGGGGCTTTATGAATGAGCAGTTCTTC
TRBJ2-7 | TRBV7-6 | NA | few | CASSLGVSKAYEQYF | TGTGCCAGCAGCTTAGGGGTTAGCAAGGCGTACGAGCAGTACTTC
TRBJ1-6 | TRBV20-1 | NA | NA | CSASSRVNSPLHF | TGCAGTGCTAGTTCCAGGGTTAATTCACCCCTCCACTTT
TRBJ1-1 | TRBV28 | NA | NA | CASKPIPGFEAFF | TGTGCCAGCAAACCCATTCCGGGTTTTGAAGCTTTCTTT
TRBJ2-1 | TRBV4-1 | TRBD2 | many | CASRKGLAGDNEQFF | TGCGCCAGCAGAAAGGGACTAGCGGGGGACAATGAGCAGTTCTTC
TRBJ1-1 | TRBV28 | TRBD1 | NA | CASSSYRGLANTEAFF | TGTGCCAGCAGCTCATACAGGGGGTTGGCGAACACTGAAGCTTTCTTT